These 13 T cell receptor beta chains share one sample of origin, sequenced in a study of shared clonotypes between healthy human individuals. Libraries were prepared by immunoSEQ multiplex PCR; TCRdb keeps only in-frame clonotypes and omits some of them. The sample lists about 120,000 clones, 68% occurring once. Source material: memory CD8+ T cells sorted from blood. This sample's subset: CD45RO+ cells pooled with CCR7-negative TemRA cells. Receptors originate from a woman in her thirties in good health.

The V call is TRBV25-1, the J call TRBJ2-1, with 10 bases matching TRBD2. The CDR3 sequence is 16 residues long. Trimming removed 6 bases from V and 10 bases from J; junction bases left unmatched: 15. CDR1 and CDR2 (germline): MGHDK, SYGVNS. The CDR3 DNA follows: TGTGCCAGCAGCCGGCGGCTAGCGGGAGAATCGAGCGAGCAGTTCTTC. This sequence encodes CASSRRLAGESSEQFF.

This clone has only a few counts. This sequence joins TRBV7-9 and TRBJ2-1, with 13 bases identical to TRBD2. CDR1 is SEHNR and CDR2 is FQNEAQ in the germline V gene (reference sequence). Losses at the gene ends were 3 bases for V and 7 bases for J; bases not matched to a gene: 3. This CDR3 spans 15 amino acids. The CDR3 is CASSFRTSGRNEQFF. The CDR3 DNA sequence: TGTGCCAGCAGCTTCCGGACTAGCGGGAGAAATGAGCAGTTCTTC.

The chain employs TRBV27 and TRBJ2-1, with 7 bases lining up with TRBD2. Germline V lookup: CDR1 MNHEY, CDR2 SMNVEV (reference sequence). The CDR3 sequence is 16 residues long. After removal of 4 bases from V and 2 bases from J, the junction contained 8 bases not matched to a gene. CDR3 sequence: CASSSPGTNAYNEQFF. Written as DNA, the CDR3 is TGTGCCAGCAGTTCCCCCGGGACTAACGCCTACAATGAGCAGTTCTTC.

The chain has TRBV4-2 and TRBJ2-1; D remains unclear. The CDR3 consists of 17 residues. CDR1 LGHNA and CDR2 YNFKEQ come from the germline V gene. Trimming shortened V by 0 bases and J by 4 bases, and 16 bases separated the two germline ends. CDR3 protein: CASSQEVKIPPYNEQFF. Written as DNA, the CDR3 is TGTGCCAGCAGCCAAGAGGTGAAGATACCACCGTACAATGAGCAGTTCTTC.

V and J are TRBV6-5 and TRBJ2-5; the D gene is possibly TRBD1 (5 bases). Germline V gene lookup returns CDR1 MNHEY and CDR2 SVGAGI. V was pared by 2 bases and J by 2 bases, with 15 bases between. CDR3 length: 16 residues. CDR3 DNA: TGTGCCAGCAGTTACAGCTCGGCAGGGCTACAAGAGACCCAGTACTTC. The encoded protein is CASSYSSAGLQETQYF.

The chain carries TRBV2 and TRBJ2-5, with D possibly TRBD1 on 6 matching bases. The CDR3 length is 14 residues. Germline values: CDR1 SNHLY, CDR2 FYNNEI. Trimming removed 6 bases from V and 2 bases from J, with 13 bases in between. CDR3 region: CASSEQGEQETQYF. CDR3 coding DNA: TGTGCCAGCAGCGAACAGGGAGAGCAAGAGACCCAGTACTTC.

The V gene is TRBV2, the J gene TRBJ2-7; tentatively, D is TRBD1 or TRBD2 (5 bases each). Deletions cut 6 bases from V and 6 bases from J, with 12 bases between. This CDR3 comprises 12 residues. CDR1 is SNHLY and CDR2 is FYNNEI in the germline V gene. The CDR3 DNA reads TGTGCCAGCAGAGCCGGGACGCTCGAGCAGTACTTC. This gives the protein CASRAGTLEQYF.

The J gene is TRBJ2-2, the V gene TRBV5-5; 7 positions match TRBD1. The CDR3 sequence is 17 residues long. From germline, CDR1 is SGHKS and CDR2 YYEKEE (reference sequence). V gave up 3 bases and J gave up 6 bases; unmatched junction bases: 14. The chain's CDR3 is CASSYSRARQGAGELFF. The CDR3 DNA reads TGTGCCAGCAGCTATAGTCGCGCCCGGCAGGGGGCCGGGGAGCTGTTTTTT.

The V gene is TRBV6-6, the J gene TRBJ2-7, with 10 bases aligning to TRBD1. The J segment lost 6 bases and the V segment lost 5 bases, leaving 7 bases of the junction unmatched. Germline loops: CDR1 MNHNY, CDR2 SVGAGI (reference sequence). The CDR3 loop spans 14 amino acids. The CDR3 loop is CASSPGTGVAEQYF. CDR3 bases: TGTGCCAGCAGTCCCGGGACAGGGGTTGCCGAGCAGTACTTC.

This clone has a handful of counts. This rearrangement joins TRBV15 to TRBJ1-2, with D hard to call. The ends were cut back, 5 bases at V and 7 bases at J, with 14 bases in the middle. CDR1 is LNHNV, CDR2 YYDKDF, per germline (reference sequence). The CDR3 is 13 residues long. The CDR3 spells CATSSRRGTGYTF. CDR3 sequence (DNA): TGTGCCACCAGCTCTAGACGGGGAACTGGCTACACCTTC. Based on the CDR3 plus reference TRBV15 and TRBJ1-2, the full variable domain is DAMVIQNPRYQVTQFGKPVTLSCSQTLNHNVMYWYQQKSSQAPKLLFHYYDKDFNNEADTPDNFQSRRPNTSFCFLDIRSPGLGDTAMYLCATSSRRGTGYTFGSGTRLTVV.

The chain couples TRBV14 to TRBJ2-3; no definite D call. V lost 1 base and J 7 bases, leaving 18 bases between the germline ends. The CDR3 totals 16 residues. Germline loops: CDR1 SGHDN, CDR2 FVKESK. This CDR3 reads CASSQGRRTHRNTQYF. The CDR3 coding sequence is TGTGCCAGCAGCCAAGGGCGACGGACCCACCGAAATACGCAGTATTTT.

This clone has just one count. The rearrangement joins TRBV11-2 to TRBJ2-5; 8 bases fit TRBD2. After removal of 5 bases from V and 3 bases from J, the junction contained 8 bases not matched to a gene. Germline loops: CDR1 SGHAT, CDR2 FQNNGV. The CDR3 consists of 15 residues. The CDR3 sequence is CASSRGSGEKETQYF. For the CDR3, the DNA is TGTGCCAGCAGCCGTGGTAGCGGGGAGAAAGAGACCCAGTACTTC.

The chain recombines TRBV5-1 with TRBJ2-7; 16 nucleotides match TRBD2. V dropped 1 base and J dropped 2; count of bases not matched to a gene: 6. Germline CDR1 reads SGHRS; CDR2 reads YFSETQ. The CDR3 runs 18 residues. The CDR3 DNA follows: TGCGCCAGCAGCTTGACGGGACTAGCGGGAGGGCCGCCCTACGAGCAGTACTTC. Amino acid sequence: CASSLTGLAGGPPYEQYF. The full variable domain, completed using reference TRBV5-1 and TRBJ2-7, is KAGVTQTPRYLIKTRGQQVTLSCSPISGHRSVSWYQQTPGQGLQFLFEYFSETQRNKGNFPGRFSGRQFSNSRSEMNVSTLELGDSALYLCASSLTGLAGGPPYEQYFGPGTRLTVT.